The present T cell receptor beta chain was sequenced within a study of blood T cell repertoires in COVID-19. Overall study context: Samples taken during acute and convalescent COVID-19 were collected in the United States, Italy and Spain.

Measured with immunoSEQ multiplex PCR; TCRdb has only the in-frame clones, and not every one. The data contain about 300,000 clones, 80% to 90% of them singletons. Each participant's cohort was designated according to participant-reported clinical history. The germline V gene has CDR1 LNHDA and CDR2 SQIVND (reference sequence). The CDR3 extends over 14 amino acids. Deletions cut 3 bases from V and 6 bases from J, with 13 bases between. This sequence joins TRBV19 and TRBJ2-3; TRBD1 might be the D (6 bases). The specimen sequenced was PBMCs or T cells enriched from blood (not recorded which). The clonotype comes from a man between 25 and 39 years old who had recovered from COVID-19. CDR3 region: CASSIGTKGDTQYF. CDR3 coding DNA: TGTGCCAGTAGTATTGGGACAAAGGGGGATACGCAGTATTTT. The whole variable domain, remainder taken from reference TRBV19 and TRBJ2-3, is DGGITQSPKYLFRKEGQNVTLSCEQNLNHDAMYWYRQDPGQGLRLIYYSQIVNDFQKGDIAEGYSVSREKKESFPLTVTSAQKNPTAFYLCASSIGTKGDTQYFGPGTRLTVL.